This section outlines one TCR beta chain sequence together with its context. Its antigen is still unknown. The germline gene is not matched at one end of the junction; a read error may be the cause. The CDR3 extends over 13 amino acids. Germline CDR1 and CDR2: LGHNT and FRNRAP. This specimen comes from a study of T cell repertoires in cytomegalovirus infection. Study background: Through public TCR beta signatures, both CMV infection and matching HLA type were indicated. Study conclusions and caveats: Based on cumulative public TCR beta family frequency, carriers of CMV plus the relevant HLA were identified. The study found HLA-C-restricted CMV-specific TCR beta clonotypes dominating the ex vivo response.

MiXCR was run by TCRdb on the reads, yielding one entry per CDR3 protein. The sample has 450,000 to 550,000 distinct CDR3 sequences, more than 15% seen once. The sequencing input was CD8+ T cells from PBMCs. The clonotype was recovered from a human donor in good health (CMV status not recorded). Some clones in this sample may be carry-over from other donors' samples. The chain joins TRBV12-5 to TRBJ2-1; D gene ambiguous. The CDR3 coding sequence is TGTGCTAGTGGTTTGGGTTGGGTGAGTGAGAAGTTCTTC. Translation gives CASGLGWVSEKFF.